The source of this TCR beta chain is a study of OX40 agonist ivuxolimab in advanced cancers. On the study more broadly: The drug used for patients, ivuxolimab, was an agonistic anti-OX40 (CD134) antibody. Patient treatment consisted of intravenous ivuxolimab administration every 2 weeks at 0.01 to 10 mg/kg.

Study observations and caveats: Also present in some nonresponders was a low level of normalized T-cell clonal expansion. The study observed clonal expansion of CD4+ and CD8+ blood T cells by week 6 at 0.1 to 3.0 mg/kg.

Trimming removed 1 base at V and 7 bases at J, with 13 bases between. Germline V gene lookup returns CDR1 SEHNR and CDR2 FQNEAQ (reference sequence). CDR3 length: 14 amino acids. To note about this clone: Its matching antigen is unknown.

Measured with immunoSEQ multiplex PCR; TCRdb has only the in-frame clones, and not every one. The table has 42,000 or so clones, 75% to 90% seen once. The sequences come from CD4+ or CD8+ T cells sorted from blood, collected in a trial of the OX40 agonist ivuxolimab. The receptor's source is an adult with an advanced solid tumor such as melanoma, head and neck, liver or kidney cancer. The chain uses TRBV7-9 and TRBJ1-1; tentative D call: TRBD1 (6 bases). The CDR3 DNA reads TGTGCCAGCAGCTTAGTCACAGGGACTAATGAAGCTTTCTTT. This sequence encodes CASSLVTGTNEAFF.